The rows below give T cell receptor beta chains drawn from one sample of a study of blood T cell repertoires in COVID-19. Sequencing used immunoSEQ multiplex PCR; TCRdb keeps in-frame clones, though not all of them. This table has around 110,000 clones, about nine tenths appearing once. The material sequenced was peripheral blood. All receptors derive from a man aged 40-49 years with acute or convalescent COVID-19. Both conserved end residues are part of each CDR3. Each record gives: V gene, clone size, D gene, J gene, CDR3 DNA, CDR3 protein. The D gene is left open where the match is weak. Only part of the rows carry a size: once, few, many, or a class if the clone is expanded.

V gene: TRBV30
clone size: .
D gene: TRBD1
J gene: TRBJ1-1
CDR3 DNA: TGTGCCTGGAGTGCCGGGGGACAGTACACTGAAGCTTTCTTT
CDR3 protein: CAWSAGGQYTEAFF

V gene: TRBV6-5
clone size: .
D gene: .
J gene: TRBJ2-3
CDR3 DNA: TGTGCCAGCAGTTACTTGACAGATGGTACGCAGTATTTT
CDR3 protein: CASSYLTDGTQYF

V gene: TRBV27
clone size: .
D gene: TRBD2
J gene: TRBJ2-7
CDR3 DNA: TGTGCCAGCAGTCCGCCCCGACTAGCGGGAGTTAACGAGCAGTACTTC
CDR3 protein: CASSPPRLAGVNEQYF

V gene: TRBV15
clone size: .
D gene: TRBD1
J gene: TRBJ2-5
CDR3 DNA: TGTGCCACCAGCTCCCGACAGGGGGGGGATTGGTCCCAGTACTTC
CDR3 protein: CATSSRQGGDWSQYF

V gene: TRBV6-1
clone size: .
D gene: .
J gene: TRBJ1-6
CDR3 DNA: TGTGCCAGCAGTGAAGTATGGCGTCAGGGTAATTCACCCCTCCACTTT
CDR3 protein: CASSEVWRQGNSPLHF

V gene: TRBV3-1/TRBV3-2
clone size: once
D gene: TRBD1
J gene: TRBJ1-2
CDR3 DNA: TGTGCCAGCAGCCGGGGGACAGGGGGCGCGTATGGCTACACCTTC
CDR3 protein: CASSRGTGGAYGYTF

V gene: TRBV11-2
clone size: .
D gene: .
J gene: TRBJ1-2
CDR3 DNA: TGTGCCAGCAGCTTACACCCGGGAGACTATGGCTACACCTTC
CDR3 protein: CASSLHPGDYGYTF

V gene: TRBV7-7
clone size: .
D gene: .
J gene: TRBJ1-1
CDR3 DNA: TGTGCTAGCAGCTTAGATACCGGGACTGAAGCTTTCTTT
CDR3 protein: CASSLDTGTEAFF

V gene: TRBV20-1
clone size: once
D gene: .
J gene: TRBJ1-3
CDR3 DNA: TGCAGTGCTAGTCAAGGGGCCTCTGGAAACACCATATATTTT
CDR3 protein: CSASQGASGNTIYF

V gene: TRBV5-4
clone size: .
D gene: .
J gene: TRBJ1-1
CDR3 DNA: TGTGCCAGCAGCTCGCAACGGGGGTGGACTGAAGCTTTCTTT
CDR3 protein: CASSSQRGWTEAFF

V gene: TRBV5-1
clone size: .
D gene: TRBD2
J gene: TRBJ2-2
CDR3 DNA: TGCGCCAGCAGCTTGCCGCAGGGGCGGGAGGACGGGGAGCTGTTTTTT
CDR3 protein: CASSLPQGREDGELFF

V gene: TRBV5-6
clone size: .
D gene: .
J gene: TRBJ1-5
CDR3 DNA: TGTGCCAGCAGCTTGGGCCCAGGGGATCAGCCCCAGCATTTT
CDR3 protein: CASSLGPGDQPQHF

V gene: TRBV19
clone size: .
D gene: .
J gene: TRBJ2-2
CDR3 DNA: TGTGCCAGTAGTATTGCACAAAACACCGGGGAGCTGTTTTTT
CDR3 protein: CASSIAQNTGELFF

V gene: TRBV7-8
clone size: .
D gene: TRBD1
J gene: TRBJ1-3
CDR3 DNA: TGTGCCAGCAGCCCTGGACAGGGGATCTACTCTGGAAACACCATATATTTT
CDR3 protein: CASSPGQGIYSGNTIYF

V gene: TRBV19
clone size: once
D gene: TRBD1
J gene: TRBJ1-2
CDR3 DNA: TGTGCCAGTAGTCAGGGGGCGCGGAGCTATGGCTACACCTTC
CDR3 protein: CASSQGARSYGYTF

V gene: TRBV2
clone size: few
D gene: .
J gene: TRBJ1-2
CDR3 DNA: TGTGCCAGCGGAGTCGCAGAATACTATGGCTACACCTTC
CDR3 protein: CASGVAEYYGYTF

V gene: TRBV9
clone size: .
D gene: .
J gene: TRBJ2-1
CDR3 DNA: TGTGCCAGCAGCGTAGCCCCCCTCGGCGGGCGCAACGGTGAGCAGTTCTTC
CDR3 protein: CASSVAPLGGRNGEQFF

V gene: TRBV30
clone size: once
D gene: .
J gene: TRBJ1-5
CDR3 DNA: TGTGCCTGGGGAGCGCAGGTCAATCAGCCCCAGCATTTT
CDR3 protein: CAWGAQVNQPQHF

V gene: TRBV18
clone size: .
D gene: .
J gene: TRBJ2-3
CDR3 DNA: TGTGCCAGCTCACCAGGACTGGGAATGGATACGCAGTATTTT
CDR3 protein: CASSPGLGMDTQYF

V gene: TRBV19
clone size: .
D gene: .
J gene: TRBJ1-4
CDR3 DNA: TGTGCCAGTAGTATTGGGGGCAGGGATGAAAAACTGTTTTTT
CDR3 protein: CASSIGGRDEKLFF